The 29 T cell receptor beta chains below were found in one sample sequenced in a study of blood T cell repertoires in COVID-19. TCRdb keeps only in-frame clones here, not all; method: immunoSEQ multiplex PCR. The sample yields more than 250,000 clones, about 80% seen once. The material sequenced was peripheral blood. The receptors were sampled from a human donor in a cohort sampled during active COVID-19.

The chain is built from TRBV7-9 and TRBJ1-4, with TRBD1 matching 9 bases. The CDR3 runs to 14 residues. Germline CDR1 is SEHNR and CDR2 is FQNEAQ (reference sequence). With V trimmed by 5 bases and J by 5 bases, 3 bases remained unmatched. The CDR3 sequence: CASSIGQGNEKLFF. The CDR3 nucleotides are TGTGCCAGCAGCATCGGACAGGGGAATGAAAAACTGTTTTTT.

The chain's CDR3 is CASSHLAGPTGELFF. CDR3 nucleotides: TGCGCCAGCAGCCACTTAGCGGGGCCCACCGGGGAGCTGTTTTTT. This chain connects TRBV4-3 to TRBJ2-2; 8 bases line up with TRBD2. This CDR3 contains 15 residues. The V and J ends lost 3 bases and 4 bases, in that order; junction bases with no gene match: 4. Germline assignment: CDR1 LGHNA and CDR2 YSLEER.

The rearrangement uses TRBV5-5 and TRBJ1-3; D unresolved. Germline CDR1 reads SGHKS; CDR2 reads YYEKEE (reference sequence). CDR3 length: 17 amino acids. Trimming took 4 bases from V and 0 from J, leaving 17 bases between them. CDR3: CASSGWGGGNSGNTIYF. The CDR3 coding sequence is TGTGCCAGCAGCGGATGGGGAGGAGGGAACTCTGGAAACACCATATATTTT.

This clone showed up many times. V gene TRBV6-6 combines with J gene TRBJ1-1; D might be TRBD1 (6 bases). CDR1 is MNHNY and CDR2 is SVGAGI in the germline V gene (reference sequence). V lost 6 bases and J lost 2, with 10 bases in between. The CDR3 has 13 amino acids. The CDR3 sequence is CASRLGGNTEAFF. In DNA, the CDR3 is TGTGCCAGCAGGTTAGGGGGAAACACTGAAGCTTTCTTT.

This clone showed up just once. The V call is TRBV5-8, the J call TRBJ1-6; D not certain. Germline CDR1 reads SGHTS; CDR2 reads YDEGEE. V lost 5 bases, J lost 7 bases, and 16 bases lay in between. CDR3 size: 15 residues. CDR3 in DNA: TGTGCCAGCAGAGGCAAACAGCGGTTAAATTCACCCCTCCACTTT. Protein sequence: CASRGKQRLNSPLHF.

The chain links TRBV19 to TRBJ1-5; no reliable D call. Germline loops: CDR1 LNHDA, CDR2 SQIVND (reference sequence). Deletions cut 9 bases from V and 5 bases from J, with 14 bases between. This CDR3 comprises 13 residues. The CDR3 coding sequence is TGTGCCAGCTCTAGCCAGGCCTATCAGCCCCAGCATTTT. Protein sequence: CASSSQAYQPQHF.

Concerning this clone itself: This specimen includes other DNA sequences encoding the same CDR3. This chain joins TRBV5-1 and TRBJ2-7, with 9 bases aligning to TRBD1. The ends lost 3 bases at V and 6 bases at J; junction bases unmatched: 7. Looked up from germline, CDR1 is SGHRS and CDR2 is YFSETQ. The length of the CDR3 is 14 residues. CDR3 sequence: CASSSPGQGVEQYF. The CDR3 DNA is TGCGCCAGCAGCTCACCGGGACAGGGAGTCGAGCAGTACTTC. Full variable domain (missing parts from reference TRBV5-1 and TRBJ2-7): KAGVTQTPRYLIKTRGQQVTLSCSPISGHRSVSWYQQTPGQGLQFLFEYFSETQRNKGNFPGRFSGRQFSNSRSEMNVSTLELGDSALYLCASSSPGQGVEQYFGPGTRLTVT.

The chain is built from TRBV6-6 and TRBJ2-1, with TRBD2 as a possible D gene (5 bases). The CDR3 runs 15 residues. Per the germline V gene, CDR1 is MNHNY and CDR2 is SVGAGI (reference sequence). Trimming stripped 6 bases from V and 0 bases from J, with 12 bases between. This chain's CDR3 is CASSSDSRSYNEQFF. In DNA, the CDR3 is TGTGCCAGCAGCTCGGACTCTCGCTCCTACAATGAGCAGTTCTTC.

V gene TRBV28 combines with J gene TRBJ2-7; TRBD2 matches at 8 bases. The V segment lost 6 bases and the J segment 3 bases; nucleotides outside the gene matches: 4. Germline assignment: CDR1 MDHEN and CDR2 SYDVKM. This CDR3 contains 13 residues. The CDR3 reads CASSRSGSYEQYF. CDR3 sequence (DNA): TGTGCCAGCAGCAGAAGCGGGAGCTACGAGCAGTACTTC.

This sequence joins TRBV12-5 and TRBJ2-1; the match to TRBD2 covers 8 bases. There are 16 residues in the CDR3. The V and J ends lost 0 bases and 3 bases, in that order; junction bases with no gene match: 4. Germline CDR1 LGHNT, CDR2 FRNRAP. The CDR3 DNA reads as TGTGCTAGTGGTTTGGTAGCGGGAGTGTTCTACAATGAGCAGTTCTTC. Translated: CASGLVAGVFYNEQFF.

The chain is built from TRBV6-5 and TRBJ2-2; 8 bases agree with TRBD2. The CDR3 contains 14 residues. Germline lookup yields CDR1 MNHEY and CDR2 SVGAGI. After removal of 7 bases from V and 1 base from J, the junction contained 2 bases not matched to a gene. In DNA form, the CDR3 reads TGTGCCAGCATTGGGACTAGGAACACCGGGGAGCTGTTTTTT. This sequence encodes CASIGTRNTGELFF.

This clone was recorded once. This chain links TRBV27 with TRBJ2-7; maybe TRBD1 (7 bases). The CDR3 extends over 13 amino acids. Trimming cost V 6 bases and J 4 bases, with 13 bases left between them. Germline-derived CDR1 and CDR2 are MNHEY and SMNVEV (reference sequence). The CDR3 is CASRQGGRYEQYF. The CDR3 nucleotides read TGTGCCAGCAGGCAGGGGGGAAGGTACGAGCAGTACTTC.

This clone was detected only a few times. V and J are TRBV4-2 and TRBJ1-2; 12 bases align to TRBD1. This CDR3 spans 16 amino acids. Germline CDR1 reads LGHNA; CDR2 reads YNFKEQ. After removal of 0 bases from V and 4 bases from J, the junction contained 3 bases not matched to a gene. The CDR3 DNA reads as TGTGCCAGCAGCCAAGACGGGACAGGGGGCGGCTATGGCTACACCTTC. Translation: CASSQDGTGGGYGYTF.

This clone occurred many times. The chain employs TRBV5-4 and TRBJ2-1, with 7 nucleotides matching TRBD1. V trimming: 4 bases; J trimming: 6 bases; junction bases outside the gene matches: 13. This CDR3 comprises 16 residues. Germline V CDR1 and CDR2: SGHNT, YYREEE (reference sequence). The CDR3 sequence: CASSDGRDRSRNEQFF. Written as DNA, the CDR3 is TGTGCCAGCAGCGACGGCCGGGACAGAAGCCGCAATGAGCAGTTCTTC.

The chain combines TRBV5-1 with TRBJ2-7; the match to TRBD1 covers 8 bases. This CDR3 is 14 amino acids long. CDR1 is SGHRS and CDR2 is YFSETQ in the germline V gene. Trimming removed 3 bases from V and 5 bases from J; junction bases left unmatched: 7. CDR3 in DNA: TGCGCCAGCAGCTCCGGACAGGGAACGGACGAGCAGTACTTC. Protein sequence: CASSSGQGTDEQYF. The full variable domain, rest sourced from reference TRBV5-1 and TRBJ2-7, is KAGVTQTPRYLIKTRGQQVTLSCSPISGHRSVSWYQQTPGQGLQFLFEYFSETQRNKGNFPGRFSGRQFSNSRSEMNVSTLELGDSALYLCASSSGQGTDEQYFGPGTRLTVT.

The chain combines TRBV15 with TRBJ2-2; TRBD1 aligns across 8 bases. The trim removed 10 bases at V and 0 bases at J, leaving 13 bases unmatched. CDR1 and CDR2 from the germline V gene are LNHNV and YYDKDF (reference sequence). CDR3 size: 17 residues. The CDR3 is CAISDRGRFSNTGELFF. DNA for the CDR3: TGTGCCATCTCAGACAGGGGAAGGTTCTCGAACACCGGGGAGCTGTTTTTT. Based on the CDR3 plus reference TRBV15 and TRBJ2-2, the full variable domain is DAMVIQNPRYQVTQFGKPVTLSCSQTLNHNVMYWYQQKSSQAPKLLFHYYDKDFNNEADTPDNFQSRRPNTSFCFLDIRSPGLGDTAMYLCAISDRGRFSNTGELFFGEGSRLTVL.

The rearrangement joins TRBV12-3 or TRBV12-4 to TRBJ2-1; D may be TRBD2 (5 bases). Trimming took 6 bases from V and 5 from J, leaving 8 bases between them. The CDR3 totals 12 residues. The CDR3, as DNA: TGTGCCAGCAGAGGGAGTGACAATGAGCAGTTCTTC. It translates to CASRGSDNEQFF.

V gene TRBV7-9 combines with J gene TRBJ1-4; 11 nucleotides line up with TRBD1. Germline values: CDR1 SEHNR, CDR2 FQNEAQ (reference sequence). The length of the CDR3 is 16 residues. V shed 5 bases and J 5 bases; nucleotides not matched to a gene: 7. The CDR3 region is CASSRGGTGGNEKLFF. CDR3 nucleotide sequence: TGTGCCAGCAGCCGAGGTGGGACAGGGGGGAATGAAAAACTGTTTTTT.

The DNA for the CDR3 is TGTGCCAGCAGCCGGGAGGGCGGCACTGAAGCTTTCTTT. This codes for CASSREGGTEAFF. The V gene is TRBV3-1 (or the pseudogene TRBV3-2), the J gene TRBJ1-1; D is uncertain. There are 13 residues in the CDR3. The ends were cut back, 4 bases at V and 4 bases at J, with 10 bases in the middle. Germline lookup yields CDR1 LGHDT and CDR2 YNNKEL (reference sequence).

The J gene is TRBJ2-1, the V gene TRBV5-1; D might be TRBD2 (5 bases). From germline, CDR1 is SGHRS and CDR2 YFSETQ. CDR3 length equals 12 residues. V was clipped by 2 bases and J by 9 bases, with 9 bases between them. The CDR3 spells CASSFVAGEQFF. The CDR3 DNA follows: TGCGCCAGCAGCTTCGTTGCGGGTGAGCAGTTCTTC.

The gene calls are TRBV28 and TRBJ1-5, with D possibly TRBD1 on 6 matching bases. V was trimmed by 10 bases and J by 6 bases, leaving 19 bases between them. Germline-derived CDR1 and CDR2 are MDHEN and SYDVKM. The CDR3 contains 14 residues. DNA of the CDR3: TGTGCCATTAGAGGGGGTTGGATGGGTCAGCCCCAGCATTTT. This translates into CAIRGGWMGQPQHF.

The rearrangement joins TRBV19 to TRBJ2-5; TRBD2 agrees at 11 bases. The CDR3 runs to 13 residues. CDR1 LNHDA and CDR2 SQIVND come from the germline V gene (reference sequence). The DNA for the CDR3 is TGTGCGACTAGCGGGGTGCACCAAGAGACCCAGTACTTC. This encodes CATSGVHQETQYF.

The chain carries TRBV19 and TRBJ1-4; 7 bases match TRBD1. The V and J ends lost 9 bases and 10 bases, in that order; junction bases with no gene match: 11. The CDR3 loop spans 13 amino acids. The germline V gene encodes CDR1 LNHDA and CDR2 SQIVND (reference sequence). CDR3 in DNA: TGTGCCAGCCTAGGACAGGACAAGGGAAAACTGTTTTTT. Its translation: CASLGQDKGKLFF.

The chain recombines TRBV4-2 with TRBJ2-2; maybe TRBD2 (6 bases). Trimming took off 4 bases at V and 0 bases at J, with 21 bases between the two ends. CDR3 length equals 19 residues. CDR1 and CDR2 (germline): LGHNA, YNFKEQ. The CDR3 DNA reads TGTGCCAGCAGCCCAGAACAGGCGGCGGGACTTACGAACACCGGGGAGCTGTTTTTT. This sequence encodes CASSPEQAAGLTNTGELFF.

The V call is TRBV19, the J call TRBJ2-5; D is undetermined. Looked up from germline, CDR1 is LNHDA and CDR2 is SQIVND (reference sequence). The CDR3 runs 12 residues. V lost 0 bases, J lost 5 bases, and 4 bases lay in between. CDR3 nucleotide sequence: TGTGCCAGTAGTATAGACATGGAGACCCAGTACTTC. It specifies CASSIDMETQYF.

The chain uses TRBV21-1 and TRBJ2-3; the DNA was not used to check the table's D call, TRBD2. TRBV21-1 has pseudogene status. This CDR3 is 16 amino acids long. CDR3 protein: CASLEVRHISTDTQYF. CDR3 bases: TGTGCCAGCCTAGAGGTAAGGCACATTAGCACAGATACGCAGTATTTT.

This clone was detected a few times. DNA of the CDR3: TGTGCCAGCAGCCAGGTAAAGAGTCAGCCCCAGCATTTT. It yields the protein CASSQVKSQPQHF. This chain joins TRBV3-1 (or the pseudogene TRBV3-2) and TRBJ1-5; no clear D. Trimming cost V 3 bases and J 6 bases, with 9 bases left between them. The CDR3 is made up of 13 amino acids. Germline lookup yields CDR1 LGHDT and CDR2 YNNKEL (reference sequence).

The CDR3 protein is CASSVGPGVYEQYF. The CDR3 region has the DNA TGTGCCAGCAGCGTAGGGCCGGGAGTATACGAGCAGTACTTC. J is TRBJ2-7 and V is TRBV9; tentatively, D is TRBD2 (6 bases). Germline V gene data show CDR1 as SGDLS and CDR2 as YYNGEE. The CDR3 extends over 14 amino acids. V was clipped by 0 bases and J by 4 bases, with 11 bases between them.

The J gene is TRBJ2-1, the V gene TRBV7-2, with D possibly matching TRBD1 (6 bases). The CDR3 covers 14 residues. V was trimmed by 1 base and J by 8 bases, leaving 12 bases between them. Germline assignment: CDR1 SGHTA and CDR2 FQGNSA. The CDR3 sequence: CASSLGGPHDEQFF. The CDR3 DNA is TGTGCCAGCAGCTTAGGGGGGCCCCACGATGAGCAGTTCTTC.